The present TCR beta chain was sequenced within a study of OX40 agonist ivuxolimab in advanced cancers. The overall study: Recorded diagnoses for dose-escalation patients were hepatocellular carcinoma, melanoma, renal cell or head and neck cancer. Enrollees could have had prior anti-PD-1, anti-PD-L1 or anti-CTLA-4 therapy, which approximately 40% had received.

Germline loops: CDR1 SGHDN, CDR2 FVKESK. The CDR3 loop spans 18 amino acids. The ends lost 1 base at V and 10 bases at J; junction bases unmatched: 19. The sample holds a few counts of this clone. Its matching antigen is unknown. General observations from the study: On average, CD8+ T cells had more expanded clones than CD4+. Both CD4+ and CD8+ T cell populations in blood had undergone clonal expansion by week 6 at 0.1 to 3.0 mg/kg.

Generated by immunoSEQ multiplex PCR, the TCRdb table keeps only in-frame clones and is missing some. This sample has 20,000 to 25,000 clones, with more than 65% found just once. Sequencing was performed on CD4+ or CD8+ T cells sorted from blood, taken in a trial of the OX40 agonist ivuxolimab. V gene TRBV14 combines with J gene TRBJ2-5, with 9 positions matching TRBD2. This clonotype was obtained from an adult with an advanced solid tumor such as melanoma, head and neck, liver or kidney cancer. The CDR3 nucleotides are TGTGCCAGCAGCCAAGGGACTAGCGCCTTAGGGTTCTGGAGTCTCCAGTACTTC. Its translation: CASSQGTSALGFWSLQYF.